This note documents a single T cell receptor (beta chain) sequence. No antigen is known for it. The source of the sample is a study of Ad26.COV2.S vaccination and SARS-CoV-2 variants. Study summary: Once, or twice with 56 days between doses, Ad26.COV2.S was given intramuscularly. Findings and caveats of the study: Vaccine and placebo recipients had comparable breadth of non-spike TCRs. Placebo recipients showed lower spike-specific TCR breadth than vaccinees.

After removal of 10 bases from V and 4 bases from J, the junction contained 10 bases not matched to a gene. The CDR3 is 14 residues long. Germline V gene data show CDR1 as KGHDR and CDR2 as SFDVKD. Clones were read by immunoSEQ multiplex PCR, and TCRdb kept only the in-frame ones, dropping some. The sample lists 250,000 or so clones, around 88% occurring once. Described treatment: approximately 18 received Ad26.COV2.S at low or high dose, single or two shots; about five received placebo; per-sample allocation not given. The samples were gathered on day 63 after the first injection of vaccine or placebo. As its vector, the vaccine had Ad26, which expressed Wuhan-strain SARS-CoV-2 spike.

The sequencing here drew on peripheral blood, taken in a trial of Ad26.COV2.S vaccine versus placebo. The clonotype comes from a person aged 18-60 years who received the Ad26.COV2.S COVID-19 vaccine or a placebo. This sequence joins TRBV24-1 and TRBJ2-3; TRBD2 agrees at 7 bases. CDR3 DNA sequence: TGTGCCACATCCGGGAGGCGGCCTTCAGATACGCAGTATTTT. Translating it yields CATSGRRPSDTQYF.